The rows below give T cell receptor beta chains drawn from one sample of a study of blood T cell repertoires in COVID-19. Libraries were prepared by immunoSEQ multiplex PCR; TCRdb keeps only in-frame clonotypes and omits some of them. Among 60,000 or so clones listed, 82% were seen once. Sequencing input: peripheral blood. Source of these receptors: a human donor in a cohort sampled during active COVID-19. The CDR3 runs from the conserved cysteine through the conserved F or W. Fields, in order: CDR3 length, D gene, J gene, V gene, clone size, CDR3 DNA, CDR3 protein. D genes are given only for firm matches. Rows give clone size only sometimes, using once, few, many, or a class for an expanded clone.

13 TRBD2 TRBJ2-1 TRBV4-1 - TGCGCCAGCAGCCACCCGGGGGGGCGAGAGCAGTTCTTC CASSHPGGREQFF
19 TRBD1 TRBJ1-3 TRBV9 few TGTGCCAGCAGCATGAGCCGGGACAGCCTTGAAATTTTTGGAAACACCATATATTTT CASSMSRDSLEIFGNTIYF
13 - TRBJ1-5 TRBV5-5 - TGTGCCAGCAGCTTGATAGTAAATCAGCCCCAGCATTTT CASSLIVNQPQHF
15 TRBD1 TRBJ2-5 TRBV11-2 - TGTGCCAGCAGCCAGGGACAGGGGAACCAAGAGACCCAGTACTTC CASSQGQGNQETQYF
12 - TRBJ2-3 TRBV7-8 - TGTGCCAGCAGCCCCGGGGGTTATACGCAGTATTTT CASSPGGYTQYF
16 - TRBJ2-3 TRBV19 - TGTGCCAGTAGTACCGGCGAGGGAGCGGGCACAGATACGCAGTATTTT CASSTGEGAGTDTQYF
14 - TRBJ2-5 TRBV10-1 - TGCGCCAGCAGTGAGGGGAGCTACCAAGAGACCCAGTACTTC CASSEGSYQETQYF
16 - TRBJ1-5 TRBV19 - TGTGCCAGTAGTATGGAGGGCGGATATAGCAATCAGCCCCAGCATTTT CASSMEGGYSNQPQHF
15 - TRBJ1-3 TRBV28 - TGTGCCAGCATAGGAAGGGGAAGGTCTGGAAACACCATATATTTT CASIGRGRSGNTIYF
13 - TRBJ2-3 TRBV9 - TGTGCCAGCAGCGTAGATGCGTTGGATACGCAGTATTTT CASSVDALDTQYF
16 TRBD1 TRBJ2-7 TRBV28 - TGTGCCAGCAGTCCGAGGGACAGGGTAATAATCTACGAGCAGTACTTC CASSPRDRVIIYEQYF
13 - TRBJ2-1 TRBV7-9 - TGTGCCAGCAGCTTTGGGGGGTTCAATGAGCAGTTCTTC CASSFGGFNEQFF
16 TRBD1 TRBJ1-5 TRBV18 - TGTGCCAGCTCACCAACCGGGACAGGGGGCAATCAGCCCCAGCATTTT CASSPTGTGGNQPQHF
14 TRBD1 TRBJ1-6 TRBV5-1 - TGCGCCAGCAGCTTGGGGACAGGGATTTCACCCCTCCACTTT CASSLGTGISPLHF
16 - TRBJ1-3 TRBV11-2 - TGTGCCAGCAGCTTAGGCACAGGGATCTCTGGAAACACCATATATTTT CASSLGTGISGNTIYF
14 - TRBJ1-2 TRBV3-1/TRBV3-2 - TGTGCCAGCAGCCCGACATCGATTAACTATGGCTACACCTTC CASSPTSINYGYTF
18 TRBD1 TRBJ2-3 TRBV4-1 once TGCGCCAGCAGCCACCAACCTAGGGGGCGCGTCGCGACAGATACGCAGTATTTT CASSHQPRGRVATDTQYF
14 - TRBJ1-6 TRBV5-1 - TGCGCCAGCAGCTTGGCCAGGGATAGGACACCCCTCCACTTT CASSLARDRTPLHF
17 - TRBJ2-1 TRBV7-9 - TGTGCCAGCAACCCGGAGATGTCCCCACCTTATAATAATGAGCAGTTCTTC CASNPEMSPPYNNEQFF
15 - TRBJ1-5 TRBV2 - TGTGCCAGCAGTCCAGGACAGTCATCTAGTCAGCCCCAGCATTTT CASSPGQSSSQPQHF
15 - TRBJ1-2 TRBV18 once TGTGCCAGCTCACCACTTCAGGGAGGGGAGGATGGCTACACCTTC CASSPLQGGEDGYTF
15 TRBD2 TRBJ2-1 TRBV2 - TGTGCCAGCAGTGAGACTAGCGGGGGGCTCAGTGAGCAGTTCTTC CASSETSGGLSEQFF
15 TRBD2 TRBJ2-5 TRBV6-2/TRBV6-3 - TGTGCCAGCAGTTACCAACTAGCGGGGACGGAGACCCAGTACTTC CASSYQLAGTETQYF
17 TRBD1 TRBJ2-7 TRBV7-9 - TGTGCCAGCAGCTTAGCCCCGGTGGGGACAGGGAGTTCCGAGCAGTACTTC CASSLAPVGTGSSEQYF
13 - TRBJ1-2 TRBV6-4 - TGTGCCAGCAGCGTTGACTTGAACTATGGCTACACCTTC CASSVDLNYGYTF
14 - TRBJ2-1 TRBV9 - TGTGCCAGCAGCGTAACCCCCCGAGTGCATGAGCAGTTCTTC CASSVTPRVHEQFF
14 TRBD2 TRBJ2-1 TRBV10-2 - TGCGCCAGCAGTGCCGGGACTAGCGTAGGTGAGCAGTTCTTC CASSAGTSVGEQFF
15 - TRBJ2-2 TRBV7-2 - TGTGCCAGCAGCCAGCAGGGCTTCAGGGGCGGGGAGCTGTTTTTT CASSQQGFRGGELFF
12 - TRBJ1-6 TRBV2 few TGTGCCAGCAGGGCAGGGGTTTCACCCCTCCACTTT CASRAGVSPLHF
14 - TRBJ1-6 TRBV27 - TGTGCCAGCAGTTGGTACAGGGACAATTCACCCCTCCACTTT CASSWYRDNSPLHF
13 - TRBJ1-2 TRBV7-2 - TGTGCCAGCAGCCAGCGTTGGGGAGGGGGCTACACCTTC CASSQRWGGGYTF
15 TRBD2 TRBJ2-5 TRBV5-1 - TGCGCCAGCAGCTTCGGGCGGGGGGGCCAAGAGACCCAGTACTTC CASSFGRGGQETQYF
16 TRBD2 TRBJ2-3 TRBV11-2 few TGTGCCAGCAGCTTAGTAGCGGCGGGGGGCACAGATACGCAGTATTTT CASSLVAAGGTDTQYF